This TCR beta chain derives from a study of blood T cell repertoires in COVID-19. About the study: Sites in the United States, Italy and Spain provided acute and convalescent COVID-19 samples. T cells, B-cell-depleted T cells, or PBMCs supplied cDNA or gDNA.

Trimming removed 3 bases at V and 5 bases at J, with 8 bases between. Germline V gene lookup returns CDR1 SGHTA and CDR2 FQGTGA. The CDR3 is made up of 13 amino acids. Original data processing: Estimates of nucleated cell counts were drawn from the amplification of reference gene primers. The protocol was immunoSEQ multiplex PCR, while the TCRdb copy is restricted to in-frame clones and leaves out a portion. From that table come the V and J calls and clone size; the DNA was used to work out D and trimming. This sample has about 130,000 clones, with about 83% found just once. This rearrangement joins TRBV7-3 to TRBJ2-1; D unclear. Sequenced sample: peripheral blood. This receptor was obtained from a man aged 35-49 years with active or convalescent COVID-19. The CDR3 DNA is TGTGCCAGCAGCTTCTCGCAGGACAATGAGCAGTTCTTC. Translation gives CASSFSQDNEQFF.